This T cell receptor (beta chain) originates from a study of CD8 T cells in Susac syndrome. Healthy donors formed controls matched for age and sex. Random hexamers served to reverse transcribe roughly 0.5 to 1 ug RNA. Amplification of TCR beta CDR3 by immunoSEQ multiplex PCR spanned 54 Vbeta and 13 Jbeta. From the immunoSEQ multiplex PCR reads, TCRdb called clonotypes with MiXCR, one entry per CDR3 protein. The sample contains 110,000 or so distinct CDR3 sequences, around 90% of which appear only once. The CDR3 is 15 amino acids. V shed 10 bases, J shed 4 bases, and the junction held 12 bases outside the gene matches. Germline loops: CDR1 MNHNS, CDR2 SASEGT.

Sample: CD4+ T cells from PBMCs. The chain recombines TRBV6-1 with TRBJ2-2; TRBD1 agrees at 7 bases. The TCR sequence derives from a human donor in good health. The CDR3 is CATNVGDSPTGELFF. Written as DNA, the CDR3 is TGTGCCACGAATGTGGGGGACAGTCCCACCGGGGAGCTGTTTTTT.